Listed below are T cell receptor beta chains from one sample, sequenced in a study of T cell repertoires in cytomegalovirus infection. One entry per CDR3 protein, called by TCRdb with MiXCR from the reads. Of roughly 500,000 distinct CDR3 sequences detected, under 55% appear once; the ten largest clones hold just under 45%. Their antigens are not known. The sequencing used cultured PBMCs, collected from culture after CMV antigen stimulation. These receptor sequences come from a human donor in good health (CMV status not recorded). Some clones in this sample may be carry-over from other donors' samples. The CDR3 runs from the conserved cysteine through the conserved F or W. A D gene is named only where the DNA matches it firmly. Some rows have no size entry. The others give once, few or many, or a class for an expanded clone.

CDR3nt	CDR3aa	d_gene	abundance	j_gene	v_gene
TGTGCCAGCGGAGGACTTGATACGCAGTATTTT	CASGGLDTQYF	.	.	TRBJ2-3	TRBV27
TGTGCCAGCAGCTTAGCGGGACCGCCCTACGAGCAGTACTTC	CASSLAGPPYEQYF	.	few	TRBJ2-7	TRBV7-8
TGTGCCATCAGTGATACAGGTTCTGGAAACACCATATATTTT	CAISDTGSGNTIYF	.	.	TRBJ1-3	TRBV10-3
TGTGCCAGCAGCCAGCAAGGGGATTCACCCCTCCACTTT	CASSQQGDSPLHF	.	many	TRBJ1-6	TRBV7-2
TGTGCCAGCAGACAATCTCGGAGCGGGAGGACCTTCTACAATGAGCAGTTCTTC	CASRQSRSGRTFYNEQFF	TRBD2	.	TRBJ2-1	TRBV6-5
TGTGCCAGCGGTCAAGGACTAGCGGGGGGCACAGATACGCAGTATTTT	CASGQGLAGGTDTQYF	TRBD2	once	TRBJ2-3	TRBV28
TGTGCCAGTAGTGTTACTATAGCGGGAACCTACGAGCAGTACTTC	CASSVTIAGTYEQYF	TRBD2	.	TRBJ2-7	TRBV19
TGTGCCATCAGTGAGTTCGACCCCCCAAATGAGCAGTTCTTC	CAISEFDPPNEQFF	.	.	TRBJ2-1	TRBV10-3
TGTGCCAGCAGCCTAACGGGGGCCAGGTGGGCAGAGCAGCCCCAGCATTTT	CASSLTGARWAEQPQHF	.	.	TRBJ1-5	TRBV7-8
TGTGCCAGCAGTCCCCCCGGGACCCACTACGAGCAGTACTTC	CASSPPGTHYEQYF	.	.	TRBJ2-7	TRBV6-2/TRBV6-3
TGTGCCAGCAGCTTCGGCGGGGGGGCCCCAGATACGCAGTATTTT	CASSFGGGAPDTQYF	TRBD2	.	TRBJ2-3	TRBV7-2
TGTGCCAGCAGCGTACCGGGACAGGGGAACTATGGCTACACCTTC	CASSVPGQGNYGYTF	TRBD1	few	TRBJ1-2	TRBV7-9
TGCGCCAGCAGCGCTACCGGGACAGTTCTCTATGGCTACACCTTC	CASSATGTVLYGYTF	TRBD1	.	TRBJ1-2	TRBV4-1
TGCGCCAGCAGCCCATACACTTCCTACAATGAGCAGTTCTTC	CASSPYTSYNEQFF	.	.	TRBJ2-1	TRBV5-1
TGTGCCAGCAGCCGAACAGGGAGCGGCACCGGGGAGCTGTTTTTT	CASSRTGSGTGELFF	.	few	TRBJ2-2	TRBV7-8
TGTGCCAGTAGTATCACAGGGAAGAGGGACTATGGCTACACCTTC	CASSITGKRDYGYTF	.	.	TRBJ1-2	TRBV19
TGTGCCAGCAGTCGGATGGAGACCCAGTACTTC	CASSRMETQYF	.	.	TRBJ2-5	TRBV6-2/TRBV6-3
TGTGCCAGCAGCTACGGGGCGGGGGGCTATGGCTACACCTTC	CASSYGAGGYGYTF	.	.	TRBJ1-2	TRBV7-2
TGTGCCAGCAGTTTAATCGCGTTAGGAATGGCTTTCTTT	CASSLIALGMAFF	.	.	TRBJ1-1	TRBV27
TGTGCCAGCAGTGAAACAGCGAACACCGGGGAGCTGTTTTTT	CASSETANTGELFF	.	few	TRBJ2-2	TRBV6-1
TGTGCCAGTACCATCTCAGGGGCGCGCAATCAGCCCCAGCATTTT	CASTISGARNQPQHF	.	.	TRBJ1-5	TRBV19
TGTGCCAGCAGTCGACTAGCGGGAGGGCCGGAAGAGACCCAGTACTTC	CASSRLAGGPEETQYF	TRBD2	.	TRBJ2-5	TRBV12-3/TRBV12-4
TGTGCCAGCAGCTCCACGGGACTAGTAGGAGAGCAGTTCTTC	CASSSTGLVGEQFF	TRBD2	.	TRBJ2-1	TRBV12-3/TRBV12-4
TGTGCCACCTCCTGGGGACAGGGAACCCACGAGCAGTACTTC	CATSWGQGTHEQYF	TRBD1	.	TRBJ2-7	TRBV10-3
TGTGCCAGCAGCTTAGATTTCACTGAAGCTTTCTTT	CASSLDFTEAFF	.	.	TRBJ1-1	TRBV7-2
TGTGCCACCAGCAGAGATATTGCAGGGACTGGCTACACCTTC	CATSRDIAGTGYTF	.	.	TRBJ1-2	TRBV15
TGTGCCAGCAGCTCCGCAATGGACAGACACACTGAAGCTTTCTTT	CASSSAMDRHTEAFF	.	few	TRBJ1-1	TRBV7-9
TGTGCCAGCAGTCCCGACGGTGGGACAGGGCTCGGCTACACCTTC	CASSPDGGTGLGYTF	TRBD1	.	TRBJ1-2	TRBV6-2/TRBV6-3
TGTGCCAGCAGTTTCGCCGGGGCCACTGAAGCTTTCTTT	CASSFAGATEAFF	.	few	TRBJ1-1	TRBV12-3/TRBV12-4